This T cell receptor beta chain was obtained from a study of shared T cell receptors in the human thymus. Libraries were prepared by immunoSEQ multiplex PCR; TCRdb keeps only in-frame clonotypes and omits some of them. The data contain some 720,000 clones, roughly 90% of them seen just once; the ten biggest clones take up 0.0095% to 0.012%. The same specimen was also included in a second study, on human thymus T cells. As that report states: Thymic repertoires from unrelated individuals overlapped highly, related research reported.

This receptor was taken from a boy under two years old with a congenital heart defect. Sequencing input: thymocytes.

This CDR3 is CASSESLAGGVGETQYF. Written as DNA, the CDR3 is TGCGCCAGCAGTGAATCCCTAGCGGGAGGGGTAGGAGAGACCCAGTACTTC. J is TRBJ2-5 and V is TRBV10-2; 12 bases are a match to TRBD2. The J segment lost 4 bases and the V segment lost 3 bases, leaving 9 bases of the junction unmatched. CDR1 WSHSY and CDR2 SAAADI come from the germline V gene. This CDR3 spans 17 amino acids.